This T cell receptor (beta chain) was documented in a study of T cell repertoires in cytomegalovirus infection. Whole-study context: CMV infection and matching HLA type were both indicated by public TCR beta signatures.

Remarks on this clonotype: Its antigen remains unidentified.

TCRdb processed the reads anew with MiXCR; each CDR3 protein has one entry. The sample has more than 350,000 distinct CDR3 sequences, approximately 32% seen once. Findings of the study overall: Carriers of CMV and the relevant HLA type were discriminated by public TCR beta frequency. It was HLA-C-restricted CMV-specific TCR beta clonotypes that dominated the response ex vivo.

The germline V and J ends were trimmed by 2 bases and 1 base, with 12 bases remaining between them. Per germline, CDR1 SGHNT and CDR2 YENEEA. The CDR3 contains 16 residues. V is TRBV11-3 and J is TRBJ1-5; possible D gene TRBD1, 6 bases. Sequenced sample: PBMCs. This TCR was recovered from a human donor in good health (CMV status not recorded). Some clones in this sample may be carry-over from other donors' samples. CDR3 in DNA: TGTGCCAGCAGCTTATGGGGGCGGGAGAGCAATCAGCCCCAGCATTTT. Translation: CASSLWGRESNQPQHF.